This entry concerns a single TCR beta chain. The table lists this clonotype with many counts. Its antigen remains undetermined. A junction boundary mismatches the germline segment, possibly from a read error. This sample is part of a study of T cells in Graves' hyperthyroidism and ophthalmopathy (dated by TCRdb to the late 2010s). In terms of the full investigation: Peripheral blood was collected at initial diagnosis, before any treatment. In roughly six Graves' hyperthyroidism patients, the study also compared T-cell repertoires from thyroid tissue with T-cell repertoires from blood. The paper reports TCR Vbeta CDR3 sequencing of approximately 140 peripheral blood samples: under 45 ophthalmopathy, 70 to 85 hyperthyroidism and around 17 progressor patients. Whether ophthalmopathy could be predicted prospectively was tested in an independent validation cohort made up of roughly 19 hyperthyroidism patients plus 17 patients who later progressed to ophthalmopathy. For training and testing, the 110 or so patients in the discovery cohort were randomly divided in a 7:3 ratio. After sampling, hyperthyroidism patients received methimazole starting at 30 mg daily, and ophthalmopathy patients received high-dose intravenous methylprednisolone. To identify TCR V-J signatures that set the groups apart, the researchers used a discovery cohort of 90 to 100 patients, made up of under 45 with Graves' ophthalmopathy and 57 with stable Graves' hyperthyroidism. General findings and caveats noted by the study authors: In validation, the model predicted progression to ophthalmopathy a median of about 5.9 months before onset, with approximately 71% sensitivity and 72.22% specificity. Sample size was not statistically predetermined, and investigators were not blinded to group allocation. A model built on a 13 V-J signature distinguished ophthalmopathy from stable hyperthyroidism, reaching roughly 88% sensitivity and around 81% specificity in cross-validation and 80%/75% in testing. Most expanded thyroid clonotypes (frequency above 0.001) were also detected in blood, a finding suggesting that blood repertoires may reflect thyroid immune responses.

Moderately to severely active disease, a Clinical Activity Score of at least 3, a NOSPECS grade of at least 4, and a duration under 3 months were present in ophthalmopathy patients. Any patient with an uncontrolled infection, another autoimmune disease, pregnancy or lactation was excluded. Diagnoses relied on clinical symptoms, serum thyroxine and TRAb, thyroid ultrasound and orbital computed tomography. Ficoll-Paque density gradient centrifugation was used to isolate PBMCs from 10 ml of fresh peripheral blood. Total RNA was extracted with Trizol reagent, and quality was checked on an Agilent 2100 Bioanalyzer. From the cysteine through the phenylalanine, the CDR3 covers 13 amino acids. Only the CDR3 DNA is retained, 39 bases long and in frame from the first base. From a lookup of the germline V gene, CDR1 and CDR2 are SGHRS and YFSETQ. Amplification of TCR beta CDR3 regions was carried out from RNA transcripts. The TCR CDR3 was subjected to a first round of RT-PCR using the HTBI primer set and the Qiagen OneStep RT-PCR kit. A second multiplex PCR round built the libraries, followed by size selection and purification. Sequencing of the libraries was done on an Illumina HiSeq2000 using paired-end 100 bp reads. On the authors' methods: SOAPnuke was used to process the raw data, removing reads that contained adapters or uncalled bases, had a mean Phred below 15, or lacked an exact match to the constant primer or identifier. COPE v1.2.5 was used to merge high-quality paired reads, and clonotypes were defined as unique nucleotide sequences. MiTCR v1.1 was used to align clonotypes to the IMGT TRBV, TRBD and TRBJ reference segments. The analysis included only V-J combinations with a frequency above 0.0001, which together covered over 98% of the repertoires. The TCS score was defined as the ratio of F50 (clonal expansion) to E x V (chaos), calculated using BLOSUM62-based TCRdist between CDR3 peptides within each V-J. Welch's t-statistics and random forest reduced roughly 540 V-J features to roughly 13, which were used in a naive Bayes classifier (R e1071). The raw public reads went through TCRdb reprocessing: fastp at Q25, MiXCR clone calling, in-frame beta chains kept. Identical CDR3 protein sequences are pooled into one entry, listed with their most common genes and DNA. Clone size and V and J calls follow TCRdb, not the original study. The sample table records more than 350,000 distinct CDR3 sequences; around 15% of these occur just once. The ten largest make up roughly a fifth of the sample.

This clonotype was obtained from a woman aged 55-69 years with Graves' ophthalmopathy. The sample consisted of blood. The chain was built from TRBV5-1 and TRBJ1-1, with a tentative D gene TRBD1 over 5 matching bases. The DNA is TGCGCCAGCAGCCTGGGGCCGAACACTGAATCTTTCTTT. Its translation reads: CASSLGPNTESFF.